Below are 32 T cell receptor beta chains sequenced from a single sample in a study of T cell repertoires in cytomegalovirus infection. No antigen is known for these receptors. TCRdb fed the reads into MiXCR, producing one record per CDR3 protein. The sample yields approximately 730,000 distinct CDR3 sequences, around 29% seen once. The sequencing here drew on cultured CD8+ T cells from PBMCs, taken from culture after CMV antigen stimulation. Receptor source: a human donor in good health (CMV status not recorded). Some clones in this sample may be carry-over from other donors' samples.

This clonotype came up many times. This chain uses TRBV4-1 with TRBJ1-1; no definite D call. The V and J ends lost 0 bases and 4 bases respectively, with 12 bases between them. Germline values: CDR1 MGHRA, CDR2 YSYEKL. CDR3 length: 15 amino acids. The CDR3 protein is CASSQDFRSGTEAFF. The CDR3 DNA is TGCGCCAGCAGCCAAGATTTCAGGTCGGGCACTGAAGCTTTCTTT.

The rearrangement uses TRBV12-3 or TRBV12-4 and TRBJ1-2; D unresolved. The V end was cut by 6 bases, the J end by 4 bases, with 12 bases between. The CDR3 runs 13 residues. The CDR3 here is CASSVTGVYGYTF. DNA for the CDR3: TGTGCCAGCAGCGTGACGGGTGTCTATGGCTACACCTTC.

This clonotype was counted ten times or more. This chain links TRBV6-5 with TRBJ2-2; 8 positions agree with TRBD1. The length of the CDR3 is 16 residues. Germline CDR1 reads MNHEY; CDR2 reads SVGAGI. Trimming removed 7 bases from V and 4 bases from J; junction bases left unmatched: 11. For the CDR3, the DNA is TGTGCCAGCACGGCCTTAGACAGGGGTATCACCGGGGAGCTGTTTTTT. Translated: CASTALDRGITGELFF.

This clonotype was seen more than once but under ten times. V and J are TRBV27 and TRBJ2-5, with D unclear. Germline V gene sequence: CDR1 MNHEY, CDR2 SMNVEV (reference sequence). Trimming left V 2 bases short and J 4 bases short, with 11 bases between. This CDR3 has 14 amino acids. The CDR3 region is CASSLEWRGETQYF. In DNA form, the CDR3 reads TGTGCCAGCAGTTTAGAATGGAGAGGAGAGACCCAGTACTTC.

This clonotype was detected ten times or more. The CDR3 DNA reads TGTGCCAGCAGCTCGTACGACACAAACGGAAACACCATATATTTT. Translating gives CASSSYDTNGNTIYF. The chain combines TRBV7-6 with TRBJ1-3; the D is unclear. From germline, CDR1 is SGHVS and CDR2 FNYEAQ. Trimming removed 4 bases at V and 4 bases at J, with 14 bases between. The CDR3 covers 15 residues.

This clonotype has at least ten counts. The chain uses TRBV7-2 and TRBJ2-5; a weak D match, TRBD2 (7 bases). Trimming pared 2 bases from V and 2 bases from J, leaving 12 bases between. Germline V gene data show CDR1 as SGHTA and CDR2 as FQGNSA. This CDR3 spans 15 amino acids. The CDR3 bases are TGTGCCAGCAGCTTATGGGGGGGGCCTCAAGAGACCCAGTACTTC. Its translation is CASSLWGGPQETQYF.

This clonotype was recorded a few times. The chain employs TRBV12-5 and TRBJ2-3; the D is unclear. Per germline, CDR1 LGHNT and CDR2 FRNRAP. V gave up 6 bases and J gave up 0 bases, with 10 bases separating them. The CDR3 covers 14 residues. In DNA form, the CDR3 reads TGTGCTAGTGGCCCTCCCGAAAGCACAGATACGCAGTATTTT. Translating it yields CASGPPESTDTQYF.

The V call is TRBV6-2 or TRBV6-3, the J call TRBJ1-2; D call uncertain. Trimming removed 1 base at V and 1 base at J, with 10 bases between. CDR1 and CDR2 from the germline V gene are MNHEY and SVGEGT. This CDR3 spans 15 amino acids. The CDR3 loop is CASSYWAPHNYGYTF. Here the CDR3 DNA reads TGTGCCAGCAGTTACTGGGCACCCCATAACTATGGCTACACCTTC.

This clonotype was counted a few times. This sequence joins TRBV7-9 and TRBJ1-2; no definite D call. Trimming took 5 bases from V and 4 from J, leaving 23 bases between them. Germline V gives CDR1 SEHNR, CDR2 FQNEAQ (reference sequence). CDR3 length: 17 residues. CDR3 nucleotide sequence: TGTGCCAGCAGCCCTACCGGACCAACCGGGGTAGGCTATGGCTACACCTTC. It yields the protein CASSPTGPTGVGYGYTF.

The rearrangement links TRBV28 to TRBJ1-2; no clear D gene. V lost 8 bases and J lost 1, with 8 bases in between. Germline CDR1 reads MDHEN; CDR2 reads SYDVKM. CDR3 length equals 12 residues. In DNA form, the CDR3 reads TGTGCCAGCGGTACAGATAACTATGGCTACACCTTC. Its protein is CASGTDNYGYTF.

The V gene is TRBV11-2, the J gene TRBJ2-5; no clear D. The CDR3 loop spans 14 amino acids. The V gene's germline CDR1 is SGHAT and CDR2 FQNNGV. Between the trimmed V and J ends, which lost 2 bases and 1 base, there was a span of 8 bases. This CDR3 is CASSLTDFQETQYF. The CDR3 DNA reads as TGTGCCAGCAGCTTAACAGACTTCCAAGAGACCCAGTACTTC.

Remarks on this clonotype: A much larger clone differs by one base, so this may be a read error. This sequence joins TRBV7-8 and TRBJ2-3; tentatively, D is TRBD1 (6 bases). The CDR3 is 16 amino acids. Germline V gives CDR1 SGHVS, CDR2 FQNEAQ. CDR3 residues: CANSSDRRASTDTQYF. Written as DNA, the CDR3 is TGTGCCAACAGCTCTGACAGGAGAGCTAGCACAGATACGCAGTATTTT.

CDR3 DNA: TGTGCCAGCAGCCCGGCCGCGGGGTCTGGAAACACCATATATTTT. This codes for CASSPAAGSGNTIYF. The V call is TRBV12-3 or TRBV12-4, the J call TRBJ1-3, with D unclear. The V end was cut by 6 bases, the J end by 1 base, with 13 bases between. CDR3 length equals 15 residues.

There are a few counts of this clonotype. The chain uses TRBV5-5 and TRBJ1-3; D remains unclear. Germline values: CDR1 SGHKS, CDR2 YYEKEE (reference sequence). The CDR3 loop spans 12 amino acids. Trimming removed 4 bases from V and 8 bases from J, with 10 bases in between. The CDR3 spells CASSPTADTIYF. CDR3 sequence (DNA): TGTGCCAGCAGCCCGACCGCAGACACCATATATTTT.

The chain carries TRBV20-1 and TRBJ2-7; D uncertain. The CDR3 is 13 amino acids. V was shortened by 6 bases and J by 1 base, with 13 bases between the two germline ends. From germline, CDR1 is DFQATT and CDR2 SNEGSKA (reference sequence). CDR3 residues: CSASPVRSYEQYF. CDR3 DNA sequence: TGCAGTGCGAGCCCGGTTCGGTCCTACGAGCAGTACTTC.

This clonotype was detected only a few times. The chain's CDR3 is CASSSLTGDRYYGYTF. The CDR3 DNA reads TGTGCCAGTAGTAGCCTTACAGGGGATCGATACTATGGCTACACCTTC. This sequence joins TRBV19 and TRBJ1-2, with TRBD1 matching over 7 bases. Germline CDR1 and CDR2: LNHDA and SQIVND (reference sequence). CDR3 size: 16 residues. After removal of 4 bases from V and 3 bases from J, the junction contained 11 bases not matched to a gene.

This clonotype occurred once. The V call is TRBV27, the J call TRBJ2-5; tentative D call: TRBD2 (7 bases). Germline V CDR1 and CDR2: MNHEY, SMNVEV (reference sequence). V was trimmed by 1 base and J by 10 bases, leaving 25 bases between them. The CDR3 is 17 amino acids. This CDR3 is CASSLYLGGLFYGSQYF. The CDR3 region has the DNA TGTGCCAGCAGTTTATACTTGGGGGGGCTCTTTTACGGGAGCCAGTACTTC.

This clonotype was counted a few times. The rearrangement links TRBV4-1 to TRBJ2-3, with a possible D match to TRBD1 (5 bases). The length of the CDR3 is 15 residues. Germline lookup yields CDR1 MGHRA and CDR2 YSYEKL. V was clipped by 8 bases and J by 0 bases, with 15 bases between them. CDR3 in DNA: TGCGCCAGCCGGCGCACCCAGGGTAGCACAGATACGCAGTATTTT. Translated, it gives CASRRTQGSTDTQYF.

There are a few counts of this clonotype. V usage is TRBV7-6 and J usage is TRBJ1-1; 10 positions agree with TRBD1. The CDR3 totals 16 residues. Germline lookup yields CDR1 SGHVS and CDR2 FNYEAQ. J was trimmed by 4 bases and V by 5 bases; bases with no gene match: 10. The CDR3 loop reads CASSHNRDRGFTEAFF. CDR3 bases: TGTGCCAGCAGCCATAATCGGGACAGGGGATTCACTGAAGCTTTCTTT.

This clonotype has a count of ten or more. The chain recombines TRBV7-2 with TRBJ1-1, with D unresolved. CDR1 and CDR2 (germline): SGHTA, FQGNSA. This CDR3 contains 14 residues. Trimming left V 4 bases short and J 1 base short, with 10 bases between. The CDR3 sequence: CASSSKDGNTEAFF. The CDR3 DNA reads as TGTGCCAGCAGCTCCAAGGACGGGAACACTGAAGCTTTCTTT.

This clonotype has at least ten counts. The rearrangement uses TRBV7-6 and TRBJ1-3; no clear D gene. Deletions cut 4 bases from V and 7 bases from J, with 8 bases between. Germline loops: CDR1 SGHVS, CDR2 FNYEAQ. The CDR3 length is 12 residues. The CDR3 loop is CASSSPENTIYF. CDR3 sequence (DNA): TGTGCCAGCAGCTCCCCCGAGAACACCATATATTTT.

The rearrangement joins TRBV27 to TRBJ1-5; 8 bases map to TRBD1. The CDR3 runs 14 residues. With 2 bases clipped from V and 4 bases from J, the junction kept 1 base outside the gene matches. Germline CDR1 and CDR2: MNHEY and SMNVEV (reference sequence). The CDR3: CASSLRDRNQPQHF. DNA of the CDR3: TGTGCCAGCAGTTTAAGGGACAGGAATCAGCCCCAGCATTTT.

The chain is built from TRBV5-4 and TRBJ1-1; 7 bases fit TRBD1. CDR1 is SGHNT and CDR2 is YYREEE in the germline V gene (reference sequence). Trimming at V came to 2 bases and at J to 2 bases, leaving 12 bases not matched to a gene. The CDR3 is 17 residues long. The CDR3 DNA reads as TGTGCCAGCAGCTTACCGGGACAGCGGAGATATAACACTGAAGCTTTCTTT. Translation gives CASSLPGQRRYNTEAFF.

J is TRBJ1-4 and V is TRBV7-3; unclear D gene. The CDR3 contains 14 residues. V lost 3 bases and J 4 bases, leaving 9 bases between the germline ends. Germline lookup yields CDR1 SGHTA and CDR2 FQGTGA. CDR3 DNA: TGTGCCAGCAGCTTTTTAGGATTTAATGAAAAACTGTTTTTT. It encodes CASSFLGFNEKLFF.

This chain uses TRBV12-3 or TRBV12-4 with TRBJ1-1; D is perhaps TRBD1 (6 bases). The CDR3 spans 15 residues. The V gene lost 6 bases and the J gene lost 3 bases, with 17 bases spanning the gap. CDR3 coding DNA: TGTGCCAGCAGCTCAACAGGGAGCATGTACACTGAAGCTTTCTTT. Its translation is CASSSTGSMYTEAFF.

A few counts support this clonotype. This chain joins TRBV5-5 and TRBJ2-7; D unclear. Germline CDR1 SGHKS, CDR2 YYEKEE (reference sequence). The ends were cut back, 1 base at V and 2 bases at J, with 4 bases in the middle. The CDR3 contains 12 residues. CDR3 in amino acids: CASSLRTYEQYV. DNA of the CDR3: TGTGCCAGCAGCTTGAGGACCTACGAGCAGTACGTC.

This clonotype was observed a handful of times. The V and J genes are TRBV27 and TRBJ1-2; a possible D gene is TRBD1 (6 bases). V dropped 7 bases and J dropped 4 bases, with 16 bases sitting between them. Germline CDR1 and CDR2: MNHEY and SMNVEV (reference sequence). CDR3 length equals 14 residues. CDR3 sequence: CASTSGQYGYGYTF. CDR3 sequence (DNA): TGTGCCAGCACCTCAGGACAGTATGGCTATGGCTACACCTTC.

This clonotype was found once. Possible read error: a much larger clone is one base away. The CDR3 region is CASSKSLTDLNEQFF. In DNA, the CDR3 is TGTGCCAGCAGCAAATCTCTAACGGACTTAAATGAGCAGTTCTTC. The rearrangement joins TRBV7-6 to TRBJ2-1; tentatively, D is TRBD2 (5 bases). The CDR3 loop spans 15 amino acids. V lost 5 bases to trimming and J lost 7 bases, with 18 bases between them. Germline V gene lookup returns CDR1 SGHVS and CDR2 FNYEAQ. The whole variable domain, filled in from reference TRBV7-6 and TRBJ2-1, reads GAGVSQSPRYKVTKRGQDVALRCDPISGHVSLYWYRQALGQGPEFLTYFNYEAQQDKSGLPNDRFSAERPEGSISTLTIQRTEQRDSAMYRCASSKSLTDLNEQFFGPGTRLTVL.

This chain joins TRBV6-1 and TRBJ2-3; 9 nucleotides line up with TRBD1. The germline V gene encodes CDR1 MNHNS and CDR2 SASEGT. V lost 6 bases and J lost 4; bases outside the gene matches: 8. The CDR3 runs to 15 residues. The CDR3 nucleotides read TGTGCCAGCAGGGAGACAGGGGGAAGGGCAGATACGCAGTATTTT. Translating gives CASRETGGRADTQYF.

The rearrangement uses TRBV15 and TRBJ1-5, with TRBD1 as a possible D gene (6 bases). CDR3 length equals 16 residues. The germline V gene has CDR1 LNHNV and CDR2 YYDKDF (reference sequence). Deletions cut 0 bases from V and 6 bases from J, with 15 bases between. In DNA form, the CDR3 reads TGTGCCACCAGCAGAGATCGGGGCAGGGGAAGTCAGCCCCAGCATTTT. The encoded protein is CATSRDRGRGSQPQHF.

This clonotype came up a few times. The chain employs TRBV19 and TRBJ2-1; 12 bases map to TRBD2. The V gene's germline CDR1 is LNHDA and CDR2 SQIVND (reference sequence). J was trimmed by 2 bases and V by 5 bases; bases with no gene match: 10. The CDR3 is 18 residues long. Here the CDR3 DNA reads TGTGCCAGTAGTCCCACTAGCGGGGGGCCCATTCCCTACAATGAGCAGTTCTTC. Its protein product is CASSPTSGGPIPYNEQFF. Full variable domain (rest looked up from reference TRBV19 and TRBJ2-1): DGGITQSPKYLFRKEGQNVTLSCEQNLNHDAMYWYRQDPGQGLRLIYYSQIVNDFQKGDIAEGYSVSREKKESFPLTVTSAQKNPTAFYLCASSPTSGGPIPYNEQFFGPGTRLTVL.

The chain has TRBV5-6 and TRBJ2-3; D is ambiguous. The length of the CDR3 is 14 residues. V lost 2 bases to trimming and J lost 2 bases, with 9 bases between them. The germline gives CDR1 SGHDT, CDR2 YYEEEE. The DNA for the CDR3 is TGTGCCAGCAGCTTCATCTCTTTCACAGATACGCAGTATTTT. It specifies CASSFISFTDTQYF.